This TCR beta chain was obtained from a study of chemoradiotherapy in HPV16-positive cancers. Here immunoSEQ multiplex PCR was the method, and the copy in TCRdb shows in-frame clones only, minus some. The repertoire consists of around 29,000 clones, with over 90% occurring once and the leading ten covering more than 15%. Germline-derived CDR1 and CDR2 are MNHNY and SVGAGI (reference sequence). V shed 5 bases and J shed 0 bases, with 17 bases lying between them. This CDR3 is built from 16 residues. V is TRBV6-6 and J is TRBJ2-7; D ambiguous. The TCR was taken from a human donor with HPV-associated anogenital cancer. The source material was blood, sampled from a patient who underwent chemoradiotherapy. Written as DNA, the CDR3 is TGTGCCAGCAGTAAGTCTCGCGCTACCTCCTCCTACGAGCAGTACTTC. This translates into CASSKSRATSSYEQYF.